The following is a T cell receptor beta chain sequence with its context. The repertoire was sequenced with immunoSEQ multiplex PCR; TCRdb's copy has only in-frame clones and lacks some. The profile shows 120,000 or so clones, around 90% of them singletons. In germline, CDR1 is SGHTA, CDR2 FQGNSA. Trimming shortened V by 1 base and J by 3 bases, and 11 bases separated the two germline ends. The CDR3 loop spans 15 amino acids. These data originate in a study of T cell responses to AZD1222 COVID-19 vaccine. Sequencing was performed on peripheral blood, taken 28 days after the second AZD1222 dose. V usage is TRBV7-2 and J usage is TRBJ2-3; no firm D call. This receptor was identified in an adult who received the AZD1222 COVID-19 vaccine. The CDR3 nucleotides read TGTGCCAGCAGCTTAGAAGTCAGGAGTACAGATACGCAGTATTTT. It specifies CASSLEVRSTDTQYF.